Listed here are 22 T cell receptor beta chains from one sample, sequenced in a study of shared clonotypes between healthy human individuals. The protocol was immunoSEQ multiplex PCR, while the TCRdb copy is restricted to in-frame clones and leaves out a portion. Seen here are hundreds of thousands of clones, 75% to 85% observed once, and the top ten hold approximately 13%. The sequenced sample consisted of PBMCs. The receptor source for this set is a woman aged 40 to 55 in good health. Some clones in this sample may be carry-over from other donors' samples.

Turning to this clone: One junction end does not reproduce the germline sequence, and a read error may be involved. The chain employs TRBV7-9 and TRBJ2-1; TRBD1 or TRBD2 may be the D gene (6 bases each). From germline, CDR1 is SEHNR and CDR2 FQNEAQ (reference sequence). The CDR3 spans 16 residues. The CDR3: CAGSPAQRGVSDEQFF. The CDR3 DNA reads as TGTGCCGGCAGCCCGGCCCAGAGGGGGGTATCGGATGAGCAGTTCTTC.

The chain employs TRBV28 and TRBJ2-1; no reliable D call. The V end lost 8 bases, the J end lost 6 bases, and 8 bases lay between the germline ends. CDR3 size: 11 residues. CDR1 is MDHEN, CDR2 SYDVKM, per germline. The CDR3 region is CASLGLNEQFF. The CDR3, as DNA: TGTGCCAGCCTGGGCCTCAATGAGCAGTTCTTC. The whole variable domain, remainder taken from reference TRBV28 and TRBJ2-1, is DVKVTQSSRYLVKRTGEKVFLECVQDMDHENMFWYRQDPGLGLRLIYFSYDVKMKEKGDIPEGYSVSREKKERFSLILESASTNQTSMYLCASLGLNEQFFGPGTRLTVL.

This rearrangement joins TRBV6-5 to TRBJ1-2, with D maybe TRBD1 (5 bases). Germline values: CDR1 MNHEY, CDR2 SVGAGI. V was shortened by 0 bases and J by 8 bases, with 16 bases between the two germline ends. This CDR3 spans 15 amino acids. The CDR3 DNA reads TGTGCCAGCAGTTACTCCCGGGGCGGGGCTATAGGCTACACCTTC. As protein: CASSYSRGGAIGYTF.

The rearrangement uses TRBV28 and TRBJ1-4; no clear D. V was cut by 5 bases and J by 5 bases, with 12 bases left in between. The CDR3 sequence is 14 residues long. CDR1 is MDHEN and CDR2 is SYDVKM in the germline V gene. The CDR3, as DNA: TGTGCCAGCAGTACCCCGGGAGGAAATGAAAAACTGTTTTTT. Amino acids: CASSTPGGNEKLFF. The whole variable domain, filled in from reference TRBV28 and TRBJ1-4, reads DVKVTQSSRYLVKRTGEKVFLECVQDMDHENMFWYRQDPGLGLRLIYFSYDVKMKEKGDIPEGYSVSREKKERFSLILESASTNQTSMYLCASSTPGGNEKLFFGSGTQLSVL.

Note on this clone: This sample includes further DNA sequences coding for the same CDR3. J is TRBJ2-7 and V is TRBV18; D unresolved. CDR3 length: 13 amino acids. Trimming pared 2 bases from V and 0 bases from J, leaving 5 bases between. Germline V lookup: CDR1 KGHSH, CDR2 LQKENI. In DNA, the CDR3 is TGTGCCAGCTCACCATCCAGCTCCTACGAGCAGTACTTC. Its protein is CASSPSSSYEQYF.

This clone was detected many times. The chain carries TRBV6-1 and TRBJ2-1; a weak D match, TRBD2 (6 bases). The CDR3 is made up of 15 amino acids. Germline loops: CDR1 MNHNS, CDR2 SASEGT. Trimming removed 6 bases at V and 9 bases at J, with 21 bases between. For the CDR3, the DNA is TGTGCCAGCAGCCAATACAGCGAGGGAGCGGGTGAGCAGTTCTTC. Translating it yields CASSQYSEGAGEQFF.

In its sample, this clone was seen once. CDR3 in amino acids: CASSRGLAGGINEQFF. DNA for the CDR3: TGTGCCAGCAGCCGGGGACTAGCGGGAGGAATCAATGAGCAGTTCTTC. The chain employs TRBV7-2 and TRBJ2-1; 15 nucleotides match TRBD2. The CDR3 has 16 residues. CDR1 and CDR2 from the germline V gene are SGHTA and FQGNSA. V lost 5 bases, J lost 6 bases, and 5 bases stayed unmatched.

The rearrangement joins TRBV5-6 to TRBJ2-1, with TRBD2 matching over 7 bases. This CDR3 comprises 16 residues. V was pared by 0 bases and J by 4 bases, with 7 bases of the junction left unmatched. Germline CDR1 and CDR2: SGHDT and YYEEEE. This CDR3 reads CASSLAIGGSYNEQFF. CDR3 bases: TGTGCCAGCAGCTTGGCTATCGGGGGGTCGTACAATGAGCAGTTCTTC.

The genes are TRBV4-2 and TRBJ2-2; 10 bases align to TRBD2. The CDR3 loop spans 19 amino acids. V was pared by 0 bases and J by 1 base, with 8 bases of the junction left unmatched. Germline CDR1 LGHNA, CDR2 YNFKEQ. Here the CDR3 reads CASSQDPLLAGLNTGELFF. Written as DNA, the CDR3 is TGTGCCAGCAGCCAAGATCCTTTACTAGCGGGGTTGAACACCGGGGAGCTGTTTTTT.

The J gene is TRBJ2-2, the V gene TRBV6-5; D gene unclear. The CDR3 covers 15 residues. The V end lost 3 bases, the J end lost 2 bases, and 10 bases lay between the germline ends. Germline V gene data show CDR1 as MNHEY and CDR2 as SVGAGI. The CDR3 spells CASSYSGPNTGELFF. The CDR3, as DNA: TGTGCCAGCAGTTATTCCGGGCCTAACACCGGGGAGCTGTTTTTT.

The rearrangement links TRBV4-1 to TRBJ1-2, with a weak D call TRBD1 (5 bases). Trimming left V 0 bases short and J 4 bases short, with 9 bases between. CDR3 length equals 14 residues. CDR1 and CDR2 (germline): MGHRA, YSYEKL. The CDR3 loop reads CASSQEQGTYGYTF. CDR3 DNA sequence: TGCGCCAGCAGCCAAGAGCAGGGAACCTATGGCTACACCTTC.

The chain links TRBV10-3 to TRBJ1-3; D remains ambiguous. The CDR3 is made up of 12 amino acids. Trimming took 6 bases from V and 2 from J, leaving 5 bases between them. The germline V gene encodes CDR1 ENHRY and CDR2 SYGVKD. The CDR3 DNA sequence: TGTGCCATCAGGCGACCTGGAAACACCATATATTTT. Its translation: CAIRRPGNTIYF.

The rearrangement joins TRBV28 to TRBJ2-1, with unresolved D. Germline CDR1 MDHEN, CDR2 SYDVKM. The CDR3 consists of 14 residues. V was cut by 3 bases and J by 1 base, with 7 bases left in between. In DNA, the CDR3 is TGTGCCAGCAGTTTTTCCAGTTCCTACAATGAGCAGTTCTTC. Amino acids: CASSFSSSYNEQFF.

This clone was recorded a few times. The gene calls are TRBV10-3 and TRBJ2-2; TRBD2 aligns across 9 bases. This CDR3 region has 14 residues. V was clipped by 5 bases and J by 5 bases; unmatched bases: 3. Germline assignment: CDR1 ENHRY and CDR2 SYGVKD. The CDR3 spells CAISRLAETGELFF. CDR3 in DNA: TGTGCCATCAGTCGACTAGCGGAGACCGGGGAGCTGTTTTTT.

The CDR3 DNA reads as TGTGCCAGCAGCCGGACTAGTTTCAATGAGCAGTTCTTC. It specifies CASSRTSFNEQFF. The chain recombines TRBV28 with TRBJ2-1; the match to TRBD2 covers 7 bases. The germline V gene has CDR1 MDHEN and CDR2 SYDVKM. V was clipped by 6 bases and J by 6 bases; unmatched bases: 5. This CDR3 has 13 residues.

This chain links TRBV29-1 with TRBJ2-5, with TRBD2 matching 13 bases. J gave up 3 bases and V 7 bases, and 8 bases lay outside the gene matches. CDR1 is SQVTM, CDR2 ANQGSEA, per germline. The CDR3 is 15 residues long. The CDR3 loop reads CSAEPGLAGKETQYF. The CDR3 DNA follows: TGCAGCGCAGAACCGGGACTAGCGGGAAAAGAGACCCAGTACTTC.

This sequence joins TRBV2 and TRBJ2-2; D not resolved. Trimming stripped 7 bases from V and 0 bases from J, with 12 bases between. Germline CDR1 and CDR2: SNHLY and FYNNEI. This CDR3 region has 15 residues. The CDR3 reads CASMRSAPNTGELFF. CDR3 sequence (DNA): TGTGCCAGCATGAGGTCAGCACCGAACACCGGGGAGCTGTTTTTT.

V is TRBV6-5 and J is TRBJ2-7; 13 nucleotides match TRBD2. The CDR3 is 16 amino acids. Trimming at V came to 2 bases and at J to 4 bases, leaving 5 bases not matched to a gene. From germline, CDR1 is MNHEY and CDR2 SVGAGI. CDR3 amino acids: CASSYPKLAGGYEQYF. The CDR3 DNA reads TGTGCCAGCAGTTACCCTAAACTAGCGGGAGGGTACGAGCAGTACTTC.

Here the CDR3 reads CASSDGVRDEQYF. The CDR3 region has the DNA TGTGCCAGCAGCGACGGGGTTCGGGACGAGCAGTACTTC. This chain links TRBV5-4 with TRBJ2-7, with D possibly TRBD2 on 5 matching bases. This CDR3 is built from 13 residues. CDR1 and CDR2 from the germline V gene are SGHNT and YYREEE (reference sequence). The V end was cut by 4 bases, the J end by 5 bases, with 13 bases between.

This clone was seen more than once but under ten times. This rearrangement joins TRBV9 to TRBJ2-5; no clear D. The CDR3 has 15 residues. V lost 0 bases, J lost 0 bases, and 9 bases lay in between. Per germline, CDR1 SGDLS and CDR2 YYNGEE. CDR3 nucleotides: TGTGCCAGCAGCGTAGGGGCCCACGACCAAGAGACCCAGTACTTC. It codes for CASSVGAHDQETQYF.

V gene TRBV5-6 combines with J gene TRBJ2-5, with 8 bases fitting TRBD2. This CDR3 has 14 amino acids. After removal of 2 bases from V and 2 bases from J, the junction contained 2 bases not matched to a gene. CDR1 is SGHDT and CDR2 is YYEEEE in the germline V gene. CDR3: CASSFSGTQETQYF. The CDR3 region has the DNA TGTGCCAGCAGCTTTAGCGGGACGCAAGAGACCCAGTACTTC.

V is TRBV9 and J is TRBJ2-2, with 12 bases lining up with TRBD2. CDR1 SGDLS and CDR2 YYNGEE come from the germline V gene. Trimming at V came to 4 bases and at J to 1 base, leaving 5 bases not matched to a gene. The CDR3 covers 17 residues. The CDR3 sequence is CASSPGLAGKNTGELFF. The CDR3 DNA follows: TGTGCCAGCAGCCCCGGACTAGCGGGGAAGAACACCGGGGAGCTGTTTTTT.